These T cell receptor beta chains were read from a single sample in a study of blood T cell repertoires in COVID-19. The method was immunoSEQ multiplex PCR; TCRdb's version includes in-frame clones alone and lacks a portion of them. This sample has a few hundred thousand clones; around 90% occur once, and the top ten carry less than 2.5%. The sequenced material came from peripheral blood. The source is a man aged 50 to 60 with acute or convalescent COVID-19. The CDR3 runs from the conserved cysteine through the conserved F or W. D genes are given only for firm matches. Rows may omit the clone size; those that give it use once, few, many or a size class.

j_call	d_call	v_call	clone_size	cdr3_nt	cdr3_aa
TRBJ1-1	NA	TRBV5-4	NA	TGTGCCAGCAACCACTACGGTGGGAACACTGAAGCTTTCTTT	CASNHYGGNTEAFF
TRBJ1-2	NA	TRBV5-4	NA	TGTGCCAGCAGCTTGGGGGCCGACATCGGATATGGCTACACCTTC	CASSLGADIGYGYTF
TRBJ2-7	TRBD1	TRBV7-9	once	TGTGCCAGCAGCCCCCCTCGGACAGGGGACTACGAGCAGTACTTC	CASSPPRTGDYEQYF
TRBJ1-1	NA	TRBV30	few	TGTGCCTGTAAGCCGGACACTGAAGCTTTCTTT	CACKPDTEAFF
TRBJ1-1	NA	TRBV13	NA	TGTGCCAGCAGCTTAGGCCGGGGGATCTTGAACACTGAAGCTTTCTTT	CASSLGRGILNTEAFF
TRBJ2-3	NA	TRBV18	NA	TGTGCCAGCTCACCAGGGGGCCTAATATCCACAGATACGCAGTATTTT	CASSPGGLISTDTQYF
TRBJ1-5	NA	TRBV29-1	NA	TGCAGCGCTAGAGGGGGTGGCAATCAGCCCCAGCATTTT	CSARGGGNQPQHF
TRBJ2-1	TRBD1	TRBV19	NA	TGTGCCAGTAGCGAAAACGTCGGGACAGGGAGGCAGTTCTTC	CASSENVGTGRQFF
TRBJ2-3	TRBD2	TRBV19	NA	TGTGCCAGTGCCCCTAGCGGGGGGTCTCAAGATACGCAGTATTTT	CASAPSGGSQDTQYF
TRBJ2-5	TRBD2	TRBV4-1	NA	TGCGCCAGCAGCCGGTTCTCGGGACTAGCGGGGGGTCAAGAGACCCAGTACTTC	CASSRFSGLAGGQETQYF
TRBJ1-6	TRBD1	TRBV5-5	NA	TGTGCCAGCACCCGGGACAGTAACAATTCACCCCTCCACTTT	CASTRDSNNSPLHF
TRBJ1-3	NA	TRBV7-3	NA	TGTGCCAGCAGCTTAGGGCAGACCCCCGGCTCTGGAAACACCATATATTTT	CASSLGQTPGSGNTIYF
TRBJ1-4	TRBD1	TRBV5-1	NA	TGCGCCAGCAGCTTGTCGGCAGGGGGGTTTGAAAAACTGTTTTTT	CASSLSAGGFEKLFF
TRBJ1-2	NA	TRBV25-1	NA	TGTGCCAGCACCGGACAGCCCTATGGCTACACCTTC	CASTGQPYGYTF
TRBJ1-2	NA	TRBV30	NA	TGTGCCTCGGCCCGGAGGTTTGGCTACACCTTC	CASARRFGYTF
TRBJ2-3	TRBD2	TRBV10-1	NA	TGCGCCAGCAGTCCCGCCTGGACTAGCGGCACAGATACGCAGTATTTT	CASSPAWTSGTDTQYF
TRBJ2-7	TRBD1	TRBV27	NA	TGTGCCAGCAGTTTAACAGGGGAAAGTTTCGAGCAGTACTTC	CASSLTGESFEQYF
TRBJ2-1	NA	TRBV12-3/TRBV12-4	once	TGTGCCAGCAGTTTAGTTCTGTACAATGAGCAGTTCTTC	CASSLVLYNEQFF
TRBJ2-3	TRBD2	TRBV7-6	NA	TGTGCCACTTCACCTAGCGGGGGGACTCATCGCACAGATACGCAGTATTTT	CATSPSGGTHRTDTQYF
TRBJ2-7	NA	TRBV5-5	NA	TGTGCCAGCAGCTTGGAAGCGACAGGAACCTACGAGCAGTACTTC	CASSLEATGTYEQYF
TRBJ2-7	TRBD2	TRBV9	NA	TGTGCCAGCAGCGTAGCTAGCGGGGCTGGGGAGCAGTACTTC	CASSVASGAGEQYF
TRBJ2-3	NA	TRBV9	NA	TGTGCCAGCGGGCCTTTGGCGGGGGCGGGAGATACGCAGTATTTT	CASGPLAGAGDTQYF
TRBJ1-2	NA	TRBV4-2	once	TGTGCCAGCAGCCAAGATGGACAGTCCTATGGCTACACCTTC	CASSQDGQSYGYTF
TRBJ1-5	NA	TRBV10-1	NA	TGCGCCAGCATCGCAGATAGCAATCAGCCCCAGCATTTT	CASIADSNQPQHF
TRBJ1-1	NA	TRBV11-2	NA	TGTGCCAGCAGCTCGCCGGAGGGGTCGGTTGGAGCTTTCTTT	CASSSPEGSVGAFF
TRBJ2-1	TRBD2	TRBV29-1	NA	TGCAGCGTAACGCGGGGGGCCTACAATGAGCAGTTCTTC	CSVTRGAYNEQFF
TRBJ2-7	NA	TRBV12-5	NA	TGTGCTAGTGGTTTGGTACAGGCCAGAAGCTCCTACGAGCAGTACTTC	CASGLVQARSSYEQYF
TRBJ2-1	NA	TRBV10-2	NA	TGCGCCAGCAAACTCGGGGGCTACAATGAGCAGTTCTTC	CASKLGGYNEQFF
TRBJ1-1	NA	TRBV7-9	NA	TGTGCCAGCACCCTGGACAGCCTGAACACTGAAGCTTTCTTT	CASTLDSLNTEAFF
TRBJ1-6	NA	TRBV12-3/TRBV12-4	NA	TGTGCCAGCAGTCAAACAGGCAATTCACCCCTCCACTTT	CASSQTGNSPLHF
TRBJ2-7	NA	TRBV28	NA	TGTGCCAGCAGTTTTAGAAACGAGCAGTACTTC	CASSFRNEQYF
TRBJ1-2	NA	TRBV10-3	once	TGTGCCATCAGTGAGGGGGGGGAAGGAGGCTACACCTTC	CAISEGGEGGYTF
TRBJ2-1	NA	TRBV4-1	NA	TGCGCCAGCAGCCAATTCCTCACGAGTGAGCAGTTCTTC	CASSQFLTSEQFF
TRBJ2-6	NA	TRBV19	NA	TGTGCCAGTAATTCCGGGACACGCCTCTCTGGGGCCAACGTCCTGACTTTC	CASNSGTRLSGANVLTF
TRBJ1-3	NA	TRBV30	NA	TGTGCCTGGAGTCCCACCGCGGGTGGAAACACCATATATTTT	CAWSPTAGGNTIYF
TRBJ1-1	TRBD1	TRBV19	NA	TGTGCCAGCAAAGACAGGGGTAGCACTGAAGCTTTCTTT	CASKDRGSTEAFF
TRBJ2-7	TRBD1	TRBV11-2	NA	TGTGCCAGCAGCTCCTTCGCAGACAGGGGTAACGAGCAGTACTTC	CASSSFADRGNEQYF
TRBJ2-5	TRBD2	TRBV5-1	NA	TGCGCCAGCAGCGGGACCGGGACTAGGGGGGAGACCCAGTACTTC	CASSGTGTRGETQYF
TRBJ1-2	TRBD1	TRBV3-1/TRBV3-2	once	TGTGCCAGCAGCCCAACGACAGGGGGTCTGTATGGCTACACCTTC	CASSPTTGGLYGYTF
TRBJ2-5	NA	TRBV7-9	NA	TGTGCCAGCAGCTTAGGGTGGGGGGACAGAAGATTCCAAGAGACCCAGTACTTC	CASSLGWGDRRFQETQYF
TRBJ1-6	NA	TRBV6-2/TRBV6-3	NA	TGTGCCAGCAGTTACCCCAGGGGCGGGTATAATTCACCCCTCCACTTT	CASSYPRGGYNSPLHF
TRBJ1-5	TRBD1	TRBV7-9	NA	TGTGCCAGCAGTCTACAGGGGGGATTGGATCAGCCCCAGCATTTT	CASSLQGGLDQPQHF
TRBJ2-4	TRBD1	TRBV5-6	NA	TGTGCCAGCAGCACGTCGGACAGGGGGCGCAACATTCAGTACTTC	CASSTSDRGRNIQYF
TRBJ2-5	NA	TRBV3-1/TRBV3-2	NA	TGTGCCAGCAGCTTCCTCGAGACCCAGTACTTC	CASSFLETQYF
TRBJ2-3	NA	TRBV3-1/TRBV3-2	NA	TGTGCCAGCAGCCAAGATAGATTCGATACGCAGTATTTT	CASSQDRFDTQYF
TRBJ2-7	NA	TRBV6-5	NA	TGTGCCAGCAGTTCCCCTTACGAGCAGTACTTC	CASSSPYEQYF
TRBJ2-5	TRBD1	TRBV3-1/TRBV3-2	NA	TGTGCCAGCAGCCGGGGAGGACAGGGTATAGGAGAGACCCAGTACTTC	CASSRGGQGIGETQYF
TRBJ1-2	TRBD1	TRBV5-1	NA	TGCGCCAGCAGCTTGGCAGGGGGCGCGGAGTATGGCTACACCTTC	CASSLAGGAEYGYTF
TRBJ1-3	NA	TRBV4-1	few	TGCGCCAGCAGCCACCCCCCAGGGGCTGGAAACACCATATATTTT	CASSHPPGAGNTIYF
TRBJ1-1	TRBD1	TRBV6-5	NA	TGTGCCAGCAGCAGAGGGGACAGCGCTGAAGCTTTCTTT	CASSRGDSAEAFF
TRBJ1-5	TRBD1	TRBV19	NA	TGTGCCAGTAGCCCGACAGGGGGCGAGGATCAGCCCCAGCATTTT	CASSPTGGEDQPQHF
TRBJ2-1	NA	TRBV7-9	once	TGTGCCAGCAGCTTAGGCGTCTATGAGCAGTTCTTC	CASSLGVYEQFF
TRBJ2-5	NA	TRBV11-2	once	TGTGCCAGCCAGAATTGGACTTCTGAAGAGACCCAGTACTTC	CASQNWTSEETQYF
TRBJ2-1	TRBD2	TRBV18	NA	TGTGCCAGCTCACCACCTCTGCGGGGGGACAATGAGCAGTTCTTC	CASSPPLRGDNEQFF
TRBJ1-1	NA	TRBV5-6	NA	TGTGCCAGCAGCTTGGAGAGGCAGCTGACTGAAGCTTTCTTT	CASSLERQLTEAFF